What follows describes a single T cell receptor beta chain. Other DNA sequences in this sample translate to the same CDR3. Study processing details: Cell counts per sample came from amplifying reference gene primers. Profiled with immunoSEQ multiplex PCR; TCRdb holds only in-frame clones, not every one. That table supplies the V and J calls and clone size; D and trimming were determined from the DNA. The data contain a few hundred thousand clones, approximately 90% of them seen just once; the ten biggest clones take up roughly 0.87%. The record originates from a study of blood T cell repertoires in COVID-19. Study as a whole: From T cells, B-cell-depleted T cells, or PBMCs came the material, which was cDNA or gDNA.

V was pared by 2 bases and J by 2 bases, with 6 bases between. The germline gives CDR1 KGHSH, CDR2 LQKENI. The CDR3 spans 13 residues. Sequencing was carried out using peripheral blood. The sequence was collected from a man between 18 and 29 years old with COVID-19, enrolled during active disease. V is TRBV18 and J is TRBJ1-2; D remains ambiguous. CDR3: CASSPGGNYGYTF. DNA for the CDR3: TGTGCCAGCTCACCAGGCGGGAACTATGGCTACACCTTC.